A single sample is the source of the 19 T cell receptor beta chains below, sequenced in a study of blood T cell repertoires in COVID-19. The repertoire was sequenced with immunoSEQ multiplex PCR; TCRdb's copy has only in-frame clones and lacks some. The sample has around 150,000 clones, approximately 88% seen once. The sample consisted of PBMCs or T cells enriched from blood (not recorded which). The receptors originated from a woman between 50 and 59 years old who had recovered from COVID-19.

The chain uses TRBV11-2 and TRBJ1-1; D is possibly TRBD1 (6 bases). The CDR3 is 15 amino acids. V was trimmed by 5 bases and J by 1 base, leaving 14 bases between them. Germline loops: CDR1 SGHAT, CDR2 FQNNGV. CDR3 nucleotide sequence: TGTGCCAGCAGCAGGGGGATGGGACGGAACACTGAAGCTTTCTTT. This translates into CASSRGMGRNTEAFF.

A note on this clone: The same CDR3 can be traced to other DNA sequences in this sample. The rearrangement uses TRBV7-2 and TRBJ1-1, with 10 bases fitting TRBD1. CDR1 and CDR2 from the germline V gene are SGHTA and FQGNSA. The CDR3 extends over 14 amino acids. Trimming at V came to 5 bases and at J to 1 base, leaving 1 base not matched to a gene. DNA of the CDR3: TGTGCCAGCAGCGGACAGGGGGGGAACACTGAAGCTTTCTTT. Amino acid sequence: CASSGQGGNTEAFF.

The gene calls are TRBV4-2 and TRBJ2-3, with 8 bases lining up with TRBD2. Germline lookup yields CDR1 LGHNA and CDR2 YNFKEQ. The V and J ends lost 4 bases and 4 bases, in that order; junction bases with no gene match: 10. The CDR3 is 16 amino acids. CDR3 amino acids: CASSPKSGGAPDTQYF. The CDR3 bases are TGTGCCAGCAGCCCAAAAAGCGGGGGAGCGCCAGATACGCAGTATTTT.

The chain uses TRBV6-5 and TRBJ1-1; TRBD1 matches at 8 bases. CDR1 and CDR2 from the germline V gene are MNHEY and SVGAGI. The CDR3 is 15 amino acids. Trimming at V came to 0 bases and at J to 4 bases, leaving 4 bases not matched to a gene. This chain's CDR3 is CASSYSSTGGTEAFF. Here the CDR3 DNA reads TGTGCCAGCAGTTACTCCAGCACAGGGGGCACTGAAGCTTTCTTT.

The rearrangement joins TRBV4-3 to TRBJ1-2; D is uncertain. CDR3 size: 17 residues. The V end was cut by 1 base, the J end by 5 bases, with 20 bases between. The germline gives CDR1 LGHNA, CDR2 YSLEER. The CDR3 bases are TGCGCCAGCAGCCAAGCTCTCAGTAGCTCTCCCGTGTATGGCTACACCTTC. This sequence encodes CASSQALSSSPVYGYTF.

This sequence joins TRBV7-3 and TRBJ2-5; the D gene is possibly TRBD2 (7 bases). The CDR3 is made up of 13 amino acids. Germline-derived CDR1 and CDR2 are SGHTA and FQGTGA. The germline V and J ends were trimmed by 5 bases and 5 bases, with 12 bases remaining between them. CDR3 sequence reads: CASSRGAGETQYF. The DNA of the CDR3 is TGTGCCAGCAGCCGGGGGGCCGGGGAGACCCAGTACTTC.

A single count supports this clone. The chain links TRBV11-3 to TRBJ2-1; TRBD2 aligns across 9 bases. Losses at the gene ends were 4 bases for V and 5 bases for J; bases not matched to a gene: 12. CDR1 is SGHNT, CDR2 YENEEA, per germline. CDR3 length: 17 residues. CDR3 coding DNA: TGTGCCAGCAGCTCGGGGCGCGGGGGGGCGGTGAACAATGAGCAGTTCTTC. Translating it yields CASSSGRGGAVNNEQFF.

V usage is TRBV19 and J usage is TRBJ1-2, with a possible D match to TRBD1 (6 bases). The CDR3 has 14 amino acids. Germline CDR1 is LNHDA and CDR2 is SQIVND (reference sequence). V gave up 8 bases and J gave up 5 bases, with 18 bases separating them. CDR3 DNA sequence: TGTGCCAGTGGGCACCGGGACATTGTTTATGGCTACACCTTC. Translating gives CASGHRDIVYGYTF.

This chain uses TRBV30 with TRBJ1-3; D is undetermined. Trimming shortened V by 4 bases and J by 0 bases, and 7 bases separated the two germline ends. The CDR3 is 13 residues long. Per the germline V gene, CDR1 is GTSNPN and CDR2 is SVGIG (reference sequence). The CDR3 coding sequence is TGTGCCTGGAAGCGGCTCTCTGGAAACACCATATATTTT. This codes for CAWKRLSGNTIYF. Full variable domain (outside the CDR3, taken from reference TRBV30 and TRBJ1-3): SQTIHQWPATLVQPVGSPLSLECTVEGTSNPNLYWYRQAAGRGLQLLFYSVGIGQISSEVPQNLSASRPQDRQFILSSKKLLLSDSGFYLCAWKRLSGNTIYFGEGSWLTVV.

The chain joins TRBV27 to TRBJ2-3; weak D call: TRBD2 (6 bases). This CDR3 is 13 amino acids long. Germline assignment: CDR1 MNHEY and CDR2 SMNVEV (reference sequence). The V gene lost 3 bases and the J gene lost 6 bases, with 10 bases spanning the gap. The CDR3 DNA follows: TGTGCCAGCAGTTTGGTTGGGGGGGATACGCAGTATTTT. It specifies CASSLVGGDTQYF.

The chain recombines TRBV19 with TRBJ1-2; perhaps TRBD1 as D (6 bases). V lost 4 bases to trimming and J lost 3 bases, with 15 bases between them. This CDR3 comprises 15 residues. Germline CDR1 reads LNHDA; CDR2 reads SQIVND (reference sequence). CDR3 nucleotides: TGTGCCAGTAGTAACTTCCTACAGGGAGACTATGGCTACACCTTC. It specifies CASSNFLQGDYGYTF.

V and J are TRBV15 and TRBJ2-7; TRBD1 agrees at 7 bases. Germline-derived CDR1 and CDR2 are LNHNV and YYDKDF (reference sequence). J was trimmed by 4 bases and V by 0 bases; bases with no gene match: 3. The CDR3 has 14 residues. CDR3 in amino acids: CATSRDRGQYEQYF. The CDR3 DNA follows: TGTGCCACCAGCAGAGATCGGGGACAGTACGAGCAGTACTTC.

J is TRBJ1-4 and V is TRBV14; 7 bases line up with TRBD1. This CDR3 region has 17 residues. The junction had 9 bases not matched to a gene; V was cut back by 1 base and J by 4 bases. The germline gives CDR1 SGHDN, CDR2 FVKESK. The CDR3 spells CASSQVGQGVYNEKLFF. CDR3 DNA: TGTGCCAGCAGCCAAGTCGGCCAGGGGGTGTATAATGAAAAACTGTTTTTT.

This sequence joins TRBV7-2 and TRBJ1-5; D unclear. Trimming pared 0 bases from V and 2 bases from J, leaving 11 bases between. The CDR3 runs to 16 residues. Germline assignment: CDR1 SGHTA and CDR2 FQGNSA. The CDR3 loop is CASSLALGEGNQPQHF. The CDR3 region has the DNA TGTGCCAGCAGCTTAGCCCTCGGGGAAGGCAATCAGCCCCAGCATTTT.

The CDR3 coding sequence is TGTGCCAGCAGCCTGGGCAGGGGGATCTCTGGAAACACCATATATTTT. Protein: CASSLGRGISGNTIYF. The chain uses TRBV27 and TRBJ1-3; 7 bases fit TRBD1. V was pared by 6 bases and J by 0 bases, with 8 bases of the junction left unmatched. The CDR3 is 16 amino acids. Germline CDR1 MNHEY, CDR2 SMNVEV (reference sequence).

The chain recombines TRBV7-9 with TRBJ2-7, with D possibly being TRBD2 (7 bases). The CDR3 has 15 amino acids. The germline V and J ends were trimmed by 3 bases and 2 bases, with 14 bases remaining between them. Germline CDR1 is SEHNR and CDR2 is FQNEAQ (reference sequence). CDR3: CASSFGEGETYEQYF. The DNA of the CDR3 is TGTGCCAGCAGCTTCGGGGAGGGGGAGACCTACGAGCAGTACTTC.

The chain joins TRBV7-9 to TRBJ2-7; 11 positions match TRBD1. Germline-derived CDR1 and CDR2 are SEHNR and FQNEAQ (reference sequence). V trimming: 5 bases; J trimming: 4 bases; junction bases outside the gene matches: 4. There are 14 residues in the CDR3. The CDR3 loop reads CASSRGQGAYEQYF. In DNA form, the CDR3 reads TGTGCCAGCAGCCGAGGACAGGGGGCTTACGAGCAGTACTTC.

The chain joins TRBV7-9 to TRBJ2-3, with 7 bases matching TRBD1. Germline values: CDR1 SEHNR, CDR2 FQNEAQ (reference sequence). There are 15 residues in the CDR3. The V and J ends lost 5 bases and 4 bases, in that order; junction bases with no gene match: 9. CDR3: CASSAWTGQSDTQYF. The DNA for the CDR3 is TGTGCCAGCAGCGCCTGGACAGGTCAGTCAGATACGCAGTATTTT.

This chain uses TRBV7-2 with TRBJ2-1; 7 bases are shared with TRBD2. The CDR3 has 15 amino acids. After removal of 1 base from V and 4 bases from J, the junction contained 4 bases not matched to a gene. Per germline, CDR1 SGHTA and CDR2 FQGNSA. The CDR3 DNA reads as TGTGCCAGCAGCTTAGGCCTGGGGGGGTACAATGAGCAGTTCTTC. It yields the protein CASSLGLGGYNEQFF. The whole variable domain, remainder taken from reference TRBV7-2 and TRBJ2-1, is GAGVSQSPSNKVTEKGKDVELRCDPISGHTALYWYRQSLGQGLEFLIYFQGNSAPDKSGLPSDRFSAERTGGSVSTLTIQRTQQEDSAVYLCASSLGLGGYNEQFFGPGTRLTVL.